The entry below gives a single T cell receptor (beta chain) sequence along with its context. As yet, its antigen is unknown. This sample is part of a study of cytomegalovirus exposure and HLA in healthy donors. Turning to the study itself: A previous analysis identified about 110 million unique TCR beta sequences derived from 180 million or so T cells.

The trim removed 5 bases at V and 4 bases at J, leaving 13 bases unmatched. CDR1 and CDR2 from the germline V gene are SGHVS and FQNEAQ. This CDR3 contains 16 residues. Unrecorded immune exposures were likely, despite nominal health at sampling. Study-wide findings and caveats: By a later analysis, the bulk of CMV-associated TCR beta chains appeared HLA-restricted.

13 Jbeta primers and 60 Vbeta primers were used for the PCR. In the original processing: Counted up in a later analysis, unique TCR beta chains came to about 80 million, with about 10 million shared. Libraries were prepared by immunoSEQ multiplex PCR; TCRdb keeps only in-frame clonotypes and omits some of them. The V and J calls and clone size were taken over from that table, and D and trimming were inferred from the DNA. The sample comprises some 190,000 clones, around 90% of which are singletons, and approximately 1.7% rests with the top ten. The receptor was isolated from a young woman in good health and CMV-seronegative. This chain uses TRBV7-8 with TRBJ2-5, with 7 nucleotides matching TRBD2. Sequencing was carried out using PBMCs. In DNA form, the CDR3 reads TGTGCCAGCAGCCCTAGCCTCGGGACGGGGGGAGAGACCCAGTACTTC. Protein product: CASSPSLGTGGETQYF. Variable domain in full (rest from reference TRBV7-8 and TRBJ2-5): GAGVSQSPRYKVAKRGQDVALRCDPISGHVSLFWYQQALGQGPEFLTYFQNEAQLDKSGLPSDRFFAERPEGSVSTLKIQRTQQEDSAVYLCASSPSLGTGGETQYFGPGTRLLVL.